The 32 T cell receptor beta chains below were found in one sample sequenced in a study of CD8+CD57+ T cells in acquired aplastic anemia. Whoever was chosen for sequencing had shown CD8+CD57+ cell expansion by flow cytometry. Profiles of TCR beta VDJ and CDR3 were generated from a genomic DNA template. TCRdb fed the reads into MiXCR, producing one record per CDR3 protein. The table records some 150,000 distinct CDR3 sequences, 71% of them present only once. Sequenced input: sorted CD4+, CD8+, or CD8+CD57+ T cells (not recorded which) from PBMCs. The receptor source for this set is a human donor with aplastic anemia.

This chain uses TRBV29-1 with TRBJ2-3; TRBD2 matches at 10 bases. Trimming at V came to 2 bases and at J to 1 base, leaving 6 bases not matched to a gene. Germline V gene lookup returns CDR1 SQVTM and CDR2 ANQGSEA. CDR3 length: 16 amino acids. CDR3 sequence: CSVERDSGRRTDTQYF. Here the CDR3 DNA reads TGCAGCGTTGAAAGGGATAGCGGGAGGCGCACAGATACGCAGTATTTT.

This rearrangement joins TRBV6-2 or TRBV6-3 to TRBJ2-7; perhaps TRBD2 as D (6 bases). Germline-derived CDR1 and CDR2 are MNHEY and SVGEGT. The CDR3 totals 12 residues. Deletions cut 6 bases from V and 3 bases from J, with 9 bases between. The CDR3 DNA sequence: TGTGCCAGCAGGACCGGGGGCTACGAGCAGTACTTC. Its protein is CASRTGGYEQYF.

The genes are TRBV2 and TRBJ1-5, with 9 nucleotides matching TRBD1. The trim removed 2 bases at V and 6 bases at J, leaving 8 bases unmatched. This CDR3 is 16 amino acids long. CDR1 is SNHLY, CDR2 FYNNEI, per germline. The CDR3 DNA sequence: TGTGCCAGCAGTGAAATGGGACAGGGCTTGGGTCAGCCCCAGCATTTT. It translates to CASSEMGQGLGQPQHF. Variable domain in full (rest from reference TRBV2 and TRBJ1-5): EPEVTQTPSHQVTQMGQEVILRCVPISNHLYFYWYRQILGQKVEFLVSFYNNEISEKSEIFDDQFSVERPDGSNFTLKIRSTKLEDSAMYFCASSEMGQGLGQPQHFGDGTRLSIL.

Written as DNA, the CDR3 is TGTGCCAGCAGCTTGGAGTCCACCTCTCACGAGCAGTACTTC. Translated: CASSLESTSHEQYF. This chain joins TRBV7-9 and TRBJ2-7; D gene ambiguous. Germline CDR1 SEHNR, CDR2 FQNEAQ (reference sequence). V was trimmed by 3 bases and J by 5 bases, leaving 14 bases between them. This CDR3 has 14 amino acids.

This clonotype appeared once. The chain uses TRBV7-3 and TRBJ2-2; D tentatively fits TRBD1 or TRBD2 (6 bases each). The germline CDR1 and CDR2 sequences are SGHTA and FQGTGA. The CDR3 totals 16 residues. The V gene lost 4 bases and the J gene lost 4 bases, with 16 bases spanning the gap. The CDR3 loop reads CASSSFGGQGTGELFF. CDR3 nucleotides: TGTGCCAGCAGCTCATTTGGGGGGCAAGGCACCGGGGAGCTGTTTTTT.

Written as DNA, the CDR3 is TGTGCCAGCAGCGCAGAGGGACAGATCAATCAGCCCCAGCATTTT. It is translated as CASSAEGQINQPQHF. The V gene is TRBV9, the J gene TRBJ1-5, with 7 bases fitting TRBD1. The V and J ends lost 3 bases and 3 bases, in that order; junction bases with no gene match: 6. The germline V gene has CDR1 SGDLS and CDR2 YYNGEE. The CDR3 has 15 amino acids.

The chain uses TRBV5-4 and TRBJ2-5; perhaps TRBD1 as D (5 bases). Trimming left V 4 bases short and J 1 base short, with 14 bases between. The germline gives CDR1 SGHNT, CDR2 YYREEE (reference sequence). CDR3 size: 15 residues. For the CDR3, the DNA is TGTGCCAGCAGCCAAATTTCAGGGTCCCAAGAGACCCAGTACTTC. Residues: CASSQISGSQETQYF.

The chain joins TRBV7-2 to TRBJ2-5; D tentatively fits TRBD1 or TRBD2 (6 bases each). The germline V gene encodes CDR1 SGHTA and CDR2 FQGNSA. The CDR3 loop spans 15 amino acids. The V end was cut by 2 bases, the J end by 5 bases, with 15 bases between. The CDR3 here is CASSLMPGGGETQYF. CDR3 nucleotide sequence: TGTGCCAGCAGCTTAATGCCCGGGGGCGGGGAGACCCAGTACTTC.

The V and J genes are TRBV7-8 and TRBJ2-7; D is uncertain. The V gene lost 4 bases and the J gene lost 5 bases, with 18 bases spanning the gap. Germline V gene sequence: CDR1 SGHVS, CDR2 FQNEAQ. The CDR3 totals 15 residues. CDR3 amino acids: CASSSNPIKGHEQYF. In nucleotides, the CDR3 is TGTGCCAGCAGCTCCAACCCTATTAAGGGCCACGAGCAGTACTTC.

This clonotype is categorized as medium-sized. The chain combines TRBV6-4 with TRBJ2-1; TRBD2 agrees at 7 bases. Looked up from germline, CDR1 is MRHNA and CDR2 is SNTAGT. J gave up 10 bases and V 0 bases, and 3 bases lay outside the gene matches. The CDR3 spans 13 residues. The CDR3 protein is CASSDSDGGEQFF. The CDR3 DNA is TGTGCCAGCAGTGACTCTGACGGGGGGGAGCAGTTCTTC.

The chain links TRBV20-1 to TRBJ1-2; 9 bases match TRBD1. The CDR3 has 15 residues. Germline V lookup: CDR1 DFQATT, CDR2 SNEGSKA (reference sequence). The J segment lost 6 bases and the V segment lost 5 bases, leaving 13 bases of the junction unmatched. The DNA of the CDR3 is TGCAGTGCTCTCTTACAGGGGGCGCTGTATCATGGCTACACCTTC. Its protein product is CSALLQGALYHGYTF.

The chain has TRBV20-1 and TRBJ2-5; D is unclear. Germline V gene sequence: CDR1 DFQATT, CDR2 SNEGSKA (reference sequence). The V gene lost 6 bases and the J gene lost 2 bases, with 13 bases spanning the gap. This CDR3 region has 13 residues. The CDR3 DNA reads TGCAGTGCCCTTGGGCAGTTTCAAGAGACCCAGTACTTC. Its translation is CSALGQFQETQYF.

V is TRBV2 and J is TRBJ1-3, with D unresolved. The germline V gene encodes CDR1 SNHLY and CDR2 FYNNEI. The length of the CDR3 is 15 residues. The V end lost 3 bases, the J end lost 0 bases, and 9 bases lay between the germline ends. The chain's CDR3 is CASSEEGLSGNTIYF. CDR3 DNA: TGTGCCAGCAGTGAGGAAGGCCTCTCTGGAAACACCATATATTTT.

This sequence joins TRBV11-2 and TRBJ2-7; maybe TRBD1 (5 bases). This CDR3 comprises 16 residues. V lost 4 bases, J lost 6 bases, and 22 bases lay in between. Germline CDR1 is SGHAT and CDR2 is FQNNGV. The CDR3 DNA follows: TGTGCCAGCAGCTCAACCGGACACTCCCGTCGAGGCGAGCAGTACTTC. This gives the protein CASSSTGHSRRGEQYF.

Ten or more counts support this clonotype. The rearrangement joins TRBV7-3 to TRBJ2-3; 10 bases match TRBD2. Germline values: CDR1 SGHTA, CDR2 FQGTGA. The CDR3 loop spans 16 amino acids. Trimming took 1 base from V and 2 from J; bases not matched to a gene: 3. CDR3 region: CASSLSLAGATDTQYF. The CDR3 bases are TGTGCCAGCAGCTTAAGTCTAGCGGGGGCCACAGATACGCAGTATTTT.

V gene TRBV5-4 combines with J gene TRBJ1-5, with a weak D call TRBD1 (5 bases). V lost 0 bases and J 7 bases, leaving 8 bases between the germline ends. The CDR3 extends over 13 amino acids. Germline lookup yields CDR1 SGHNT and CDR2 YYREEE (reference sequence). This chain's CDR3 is CASSLDRSQPQHF. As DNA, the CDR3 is TGTGCCAGCAGCTTGGACAGGAGCCAGCCCCAGCATTTT.

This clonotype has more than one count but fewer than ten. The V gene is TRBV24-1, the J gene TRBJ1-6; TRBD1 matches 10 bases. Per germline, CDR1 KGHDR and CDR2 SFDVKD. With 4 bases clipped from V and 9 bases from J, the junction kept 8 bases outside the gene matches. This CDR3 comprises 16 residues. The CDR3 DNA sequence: TGTGCCACCAGTGACGCCAGACAGGGGGCACTTTCACCCCTCCACTTT. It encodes CATSDARQGALSPLHF.

The CDR3: CASSSGGSTEAFF. For the CDR3, the DNA is TGTGCCAGCAGCTCAGGGGGTAGCACTGAAGCTTTCTTT. J is TRBJ1-1 and V is TRBV7-3; 7 positions match TRBD1. CDR1 is SGHTA and CDR2 is FQGTGA in the germline V gene. The CDR3 contains 13 residues. Trimming removed 4 bases from V and 4 bases from J; junction bases left unmatched: 3. The entire variable domain, with the rest obtained from reference TRBV7-3 and TRBJ1-1, is as follows: GAGVSQTPSNKVTEKGKYVELRCDPISGHTALYWYRQSLGQGPEFLIYFQGTGAADDSGLPNDRFFAVRPEGSVSTLKIQRTERGDSAVYLCASSSGGSTEAFFGQGTRLTVV.

In DNA form, the CDR3 reads TGTGCCAGCAGCCAGCGGAGTGAGCGGGAGTGGAGCACAGATACGCAGTATTTT. Amino acid sequence: CASSQRSEREWSTDTQYF. The chain is built from TRBV14 and TRBJ2-3; 8 bases are a match to TRBD2. This CDR3 has 18 residues. Germline assignment: CDR1 SGHDN and CDR2 FVKESK. V lost 3 bases to trimming and J lost 0 bases; unmatched junction nucleotides: 11.

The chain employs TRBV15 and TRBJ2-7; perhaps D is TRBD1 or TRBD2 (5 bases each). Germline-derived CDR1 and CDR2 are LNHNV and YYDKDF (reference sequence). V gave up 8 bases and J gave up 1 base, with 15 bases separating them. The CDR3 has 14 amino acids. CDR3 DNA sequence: TGTGCCACCGCCCCCGGGACGGATTCCTACGAGCAGTACTTC. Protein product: CATAPGTDSYEQYF.

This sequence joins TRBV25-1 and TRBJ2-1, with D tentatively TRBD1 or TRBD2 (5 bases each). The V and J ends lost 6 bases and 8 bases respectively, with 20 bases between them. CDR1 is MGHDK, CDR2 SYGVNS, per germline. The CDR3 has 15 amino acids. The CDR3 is CASSLSGRVGDEQFF. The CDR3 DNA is TGTGCCAGCAGCTTATCTGGCAGGGTCGGGGATGAGCAGTTCTTC.

The CDR3 DNA is TGTGCCAGCAGTGGCAGGGCCAGCTATGGCTACACCTTC. Protein sequence: CASSGRASYGYTF. V usage is TRBV25-1 and J usage is TRBJ1-2; D is perhaps TRBD1 (5 bases). The CDR3 extends over 13 amino acids. Germline-derived CDR1 and CDR2 are MGHDK and SYGVNS. V was pared by 4 bases and J by 4 bases, with 10 bases between.

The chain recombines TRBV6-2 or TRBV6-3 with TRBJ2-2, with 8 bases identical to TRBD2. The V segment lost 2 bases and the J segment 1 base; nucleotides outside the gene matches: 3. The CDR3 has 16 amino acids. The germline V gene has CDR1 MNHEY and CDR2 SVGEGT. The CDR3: CASSYGLALNTGELFF. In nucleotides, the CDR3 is TGTGCCAGCAGTTACGGACTAGCTTTGAACACCGGGGAGCTGTTTTTT.

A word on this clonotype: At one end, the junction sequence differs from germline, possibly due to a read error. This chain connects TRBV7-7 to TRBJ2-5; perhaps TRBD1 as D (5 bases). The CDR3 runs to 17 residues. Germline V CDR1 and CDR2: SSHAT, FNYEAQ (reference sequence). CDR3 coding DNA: TGTGCTAGCAGCTTAGTAGATATGGGAAGGGGCCAAGAGACCCAGTACTTC. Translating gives CASSLVDMGRGQETQYF.

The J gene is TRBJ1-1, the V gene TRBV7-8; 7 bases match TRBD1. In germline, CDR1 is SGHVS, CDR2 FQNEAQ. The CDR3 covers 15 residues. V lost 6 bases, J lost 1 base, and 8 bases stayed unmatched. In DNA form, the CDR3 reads TGTGCCAGCAGGTCCCGGGAGGGGGCGAACACTGAAGCTTTCTTT. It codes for CASRSREGANTEAFF.

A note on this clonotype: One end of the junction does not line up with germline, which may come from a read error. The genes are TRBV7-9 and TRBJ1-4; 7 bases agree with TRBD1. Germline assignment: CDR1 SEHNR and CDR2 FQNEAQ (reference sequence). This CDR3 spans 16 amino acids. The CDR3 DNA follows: TGTGCCAGCAGCGAAGGCACAACAGGGGTTAATGAAAAACTGTCTTTT. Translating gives CASSEGTTGVNEKLSF.

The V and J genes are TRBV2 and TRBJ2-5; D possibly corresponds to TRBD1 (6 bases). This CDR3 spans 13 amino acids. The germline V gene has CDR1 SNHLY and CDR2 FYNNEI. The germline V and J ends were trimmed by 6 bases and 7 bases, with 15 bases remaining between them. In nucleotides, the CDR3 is TGTGCCAGCAGGGAACAGGGTACTGGGACCCAGTACTTC. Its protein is CASREQGTGTQYF. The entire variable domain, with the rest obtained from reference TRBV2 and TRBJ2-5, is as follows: EPEVTQTPSHQVTQMGQEVILRCVPISNHLYFYWYRQILGQKVEFLVSFYNNEISEKSEIFDDQFSVERPDGSNFTLKIRSTKLEDSAMYFCASREQGTGTQYFGPGTRLLVL.

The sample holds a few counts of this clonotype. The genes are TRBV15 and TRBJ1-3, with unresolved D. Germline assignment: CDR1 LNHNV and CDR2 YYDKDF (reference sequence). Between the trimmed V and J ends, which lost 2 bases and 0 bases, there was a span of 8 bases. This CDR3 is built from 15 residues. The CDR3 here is CATSRQAYSGNTIYF. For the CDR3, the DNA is TGTGCCACCAGCAGACAGGCCTACTCTGGAAACACCATATATTTT.

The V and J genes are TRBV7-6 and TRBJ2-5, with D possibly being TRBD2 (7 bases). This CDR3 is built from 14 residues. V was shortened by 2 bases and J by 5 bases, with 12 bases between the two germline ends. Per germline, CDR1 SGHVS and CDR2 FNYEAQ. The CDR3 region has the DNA TGTGCCAGCAGCTTAAGTCGGGGGGCGGAGACCCAGTACTTC. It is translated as CASSLSRGAETQYF.

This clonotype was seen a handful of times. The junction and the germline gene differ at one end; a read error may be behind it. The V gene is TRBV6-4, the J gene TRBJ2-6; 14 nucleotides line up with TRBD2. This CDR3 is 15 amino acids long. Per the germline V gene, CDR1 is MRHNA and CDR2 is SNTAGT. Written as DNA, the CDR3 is TGTGCCAGCAGTGACGGGACTAGCGGGGGCAACGTCCTGACTTTC. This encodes CASSDGTSGGNVLTF.

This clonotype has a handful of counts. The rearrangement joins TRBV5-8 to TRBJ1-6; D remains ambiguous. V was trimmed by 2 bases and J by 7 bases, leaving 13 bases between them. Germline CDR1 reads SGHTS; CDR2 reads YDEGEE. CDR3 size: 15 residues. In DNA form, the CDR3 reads TGTGCCAGCAGCTTCCGACCCTCGCGGAATTCACCCCTCCACTTT. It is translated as CASSFRPSRNSPLHF.

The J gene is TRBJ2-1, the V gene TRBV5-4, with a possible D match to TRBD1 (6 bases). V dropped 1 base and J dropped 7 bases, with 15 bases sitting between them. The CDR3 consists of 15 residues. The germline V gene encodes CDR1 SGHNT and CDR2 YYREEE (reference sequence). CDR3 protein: CASSLLSGVTNEQFF. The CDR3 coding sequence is TGTGCCAGCAGCTTGTTGTCAGGGGTCACTAATGAGCAGTTCTTC.